This T cell receptor beta chain appears in the sequencing data of a study of cytomegalovirus exposure and HLA in healthy donors. Study overall: A data release that came early held approximately 85 million unique TCRs from HLA-typed donors.

Study results and limitations: Apparent HLA restriction characterized most CMV-associated TCR beta chains in a later analysis. Versus the roughly 640-donor mean, an Asian-associated ancestry cluster reportedly showed fewer N-insertions in a later analysis.

This clone was seen a single time. Antigen: not known. The junction departs from germline at one end; a sequencing error may be responsible. PCR used 60 Vbeta primers and 13 Jbeta primers. Assay used: immunoSEQ multiplex PCR; TCRdb lists only in-frame clones, some missing. The repertoire has over 100,000 clones, 65% to 75% of them found once; the top ten carry approximately 7%. The CDR3 contains 16 residues. Per the germline V gene, CDR1 is SSHAT and CDR2 is FNYEAQ (reference sequence). Sequences were obtained from PBMCs. The chain uses TRBV7-7 and TRBJ2-1; D may be TRBD2 (6 bases). The TCR comes from a man aged 35-49 years in good health and CMV-seropositive. The CDR3 spells CASSPRPGSSYNEQFF. DNA for the CDR3: TGTGCTAGCAGCCCCCGGCCCGGGAGCTCCTACAATGAGCAGTTCTTC.